One sample yielded the 11 T cell receptor beta chains listed below, sequenced in a study of Graves' ophthalmopathy and Graves' hyperthyroidism. The study amplified TCR beta CDR3 regions using RNA transcripts. The library came from an HTBI-primed first-round RT-PCR and a second-round multiplex PCR. TCRdb re-derived calls from the multiplex PCR reads in MiXCR, one entry per CDR3 protein. Here the sample spans 400,000 to 450,000 distinct CDR3 sequences, 20% to 25% being singletons. Specimen: peripheral blood. All receptors derive from a woman aged 18-29 years with stable Graves' hyperthyroidism.

A few counts support this clonotype. The V gene is TRBV25-1, the J gene TRBJ2-5; no firm D call. The CDR3 consists of 12 residues. Germline V gives CDR1 MGHDK, CDR2 SYGVNS. The V and J ends lost 1 base and 4 bases respectively, with 4 bases between them. The CDR3 bases are TGTGCCAGCAGTGAATCCAGAGAGACCCAGTACTTC. Amino acid sequence: CASSESRETQYF.

This clonotype was counted many times. The V and J genes are TRBV19 and TRBJ1-5; D is ambiguous. The V gene lost 1 base and the J gene lost 3 bases, with 7 bases spanning the gap. This CDR3 comprises 14 residues. Germline CDR1 LNHDA, CDR2 SQIVND (reference sequence). CDR3 DNA sequence: TGTGCCAGTAGTATAGTTGGCTTCAATCAGCCCCAGCATTTT. Amino acid sequence: CASSIVGFNQPQHF. The complete variable domain, with remaining parts taken from reference TRBV19 and TRBJ1-5, reads DGGITQSPKYLFRKEGQNVTLSCEQNLNHDAMYWYRQDPGQGLRLIYYSQIVNDFQKGDIAEGYSVSREKKESFPLTVTSAQKNPTAFYLCASSIVGFNQPQHFGDGTRLSIL.

Concerning this clonotype itself: The conserved closing phenylalanine or tryptophan is absent in this CDR3, likely reflecting a read error. Because the CDR3's place on the DNA is in doubt, the DNA is left out and the CDR3 is given as listed by TCRdb. This sequence joins TRBV7-2 and TRBJ1-2. 14 amino acids form the CDR3, both terminal residues included. CDR1 SGHTA and CDR2 FQGNSA come from the germline V gene. CDR3 sequence: CASSLVGESYGYRL.

In this sample, this clonotype turned up a few times. The germline gene is not matched at one end of the junction; a read error may be the cause. This chain connects TRBV20-1 to TRBJ2-5; 10 bases fit TRBD2. In germline, CDR1 is DFQATT, CDR2 SNEGSKA (reference sequence). This CDR3 is built from 16 residues. The CDR3 region has the DNA TGCAGTGCTAGAGTCTCGCTAGCGGGAGAAGAGACCCCGCTGGACTTC. Amino acids: CSARVSLAGEETPLDF.

This clonotype was seen many times. V usage is TRBV7-2 and J usage is TRBJ1-1; D may be TRBD1 (6 bases). The ends were cut back, 2 bases at V and 1 base at J, with 8 bases in the middle. The germline V gene encodes CDR1 SGHTA and CDR2 FQGNSA. This CDR3 has 14 residues. The CDR3 nucleotides read TGTGCCAGCAGCTTAAGGGGGGAGAACACTGAAGCTTTCTTT. Amino acids: CASSLRGENTEAFF.

In this sample, this clonotype turned up many times. The chain has TRBV6-5 and TRBJ2-7; D uncertain. The germline V gene encodes CDR1 MNHEY and CDR2 SVGAGI. The CDR3 extends over 13 amino acids. V lost 2 bases and J 2 bases, leaving 7 bases between the germline ends. Written as DNA, the CDR3 is TGTGCCAGCAGTTACGACCGAACCTACGAGCAGTACTTC. Its translation is CASSYDRTYEQYF.

Ten or more counts support this clonotype. The gene calls are TRBV3-1 and TRBJ2-5; 7 positions match TRBD2. This CDR3 contains 17 residues. J lost 5 bases, V lost 1 base, and 13 bases had no gene match. In germline, CDR1 is LGHDT, CDR2 YNNKEL (reference sequence). CDR3 residues: CASSQGNSGPNGETQYF. CDR3 sequence (DNA): TGTGCCAGCAGCCAAGGGAATAGCGGGCCTAATGGGGAGACCCAGTACTTC.

This clonotype was seen many times. The genes are TRBV7-8 and TRBJ2-2, with a tentative D call TRBD2 (5 bases). The CDR3 contains 15 residues. CDR1 is SGHVS and CDR2 is FQNEAQ in the germline V gene. Trimming cost V 0 bases and J 4 bases, with 9 bases left between them. The CDR3: CASSLAGAATGELFF. The CDR3 DNA follows: TGTGCCAGCAGCTTAGCGGGAGCGGCCACCGGGGAGCTGTTTTTT. The variable domain in full, completed from reference TRBV7-8 and TRBJ2-2, reads GAGVSQSPRYKVAKRGQDVALRCDPISGHVSLFWYQQALGQGPEFLTYFQNEAQLDKSGLPSDRFFAERPEGSVSTLKIQRTQQEDSAVYLCASSLAGAATGELFFGEGSRLTVL.

This clonotype was recorded many times. In DNA, the CDR3 is TGTGCCAGCAGTAACCGACAGGGGGGATACGAGCAGTACTTC. Translation gives CASSNRQGGYEQYF. This chain links TRBV6-5 with TRBJ2-7; 9 bases fit TRBD1. This CDR3 is built from 14 residues. The germline V gene encodes CDR1 MNHEY and CDR2 SVGAGI. V shed 5 bases, J shed 4 bases, and the junction held 6 bases outside the gene matches.

The table lists this clonotype with many counts. V usage is TRBV7-2 and J usage is TRBJ1-2; TRBD1 aligns across 8 bases. Germline values: CDR1 SGHTA, CDR2 FQGNSA. The CDR3 spans 14 residues. Unmatched junction bases numbered 6, after V lost 5 bases and J lost 4 bases. CDR3 DNA sequence: TGTGCCAGCAGCACGGACAGGGTAGGCTATGGCTACACCTTC. Translating it yields CASSTDRVGYGYTF.

Ten or more counts support this clonotype. This rearrangement joins TRBV12-3 or TRBV12-4 to TRBJ2-5; D is unresolved. The CDR3 sequence is 12 residues long. V lost 7 bases, J lost 7 bases, and 13 bases lay in between. CDR3 sequence: CASNADRGTQYF. The DNA of the CDR3 is TGTGCCAGCAACGCCGACCGAGGGACCCAGTACTTC.